This T cell receptor beta chain was recovered during a study of blood T cell repertoires in COVID-19. Study as a whole: Italy, Spain and the United States were the sources of the convalescent and acute COVID-19 samples. T cells, B-cell-depleted T cells, or PBMCs supplied cDNA or gDNA.

V was cut by 5 bases and J by 5 bases, with 6 bases left in between. Germline V gene sequence: CDR1 KGHSH, CDR2 LQKENI. The CDR3 contains 12 residues. Authors' methods: Estimation of nucleated cell counts relied on the amplification of reference gene primers. Repertoires were generated with immunoSEQ multiplex PCR, while TCRdb's copy carries only in-frame clones and drops some. The V and J calls and clone size are taken from that table; D and trimming were inferred from the DNA. This table holds about 69,000 clones, about four fifths found once. The rearrangement links TRBV18 to TRBJ2-2, with a possible D match to TRBD1 (6 bases). The receptor comes from a human donor in a cohort sampled during active COVID-19. The sample consisted of peripheral blood. The CDR3 spells CASSRGTGELFF. CDR3 coding DNA: TGTGCCAGCTCAAGGGGGACCGGGGAGCTGTTTTTT.